The next 24 T cell receptor beta chains were all read from a single sample in a study of regulatory T cells in long-lasting Graves disease. Assembly of TCR beta libraries relied on iRepertoire HTBI primers together with Arm-PCR of CDR3 regions. One entry per CDR3 protein, called by TCRdb with MiXCR from the multiplex PCR reads. This table holds around 500,000 distinct CDR3 sequences, 15% to 20% found once. Time point here: newly diagnosed GD, antithyroid drugs for less than 3 months. From PBMCs, RNA was extracted and then used to make the TCR library. The data were also submitted as part of a second study, on T cells in Graves' hyperthyroidism and ophthalmopathy.

The specimen was peripheral blood mononuclear cells (PBMCs), collected at new diagnosis, from a patient treated with antithyroid drugs. The receptors were gathered from a woman aged 40 to 65 with Graves disease.

This clonotype occurred many times. The rearrangement joins TRBV3-1 to TRBJ2-7; TRBD1 matches at 7 bases. Germline values: CDR1 LGHDT, CDR2 YNNKEL (reference sequence). The ends lost 4 bases at V and 2 bases at J; junction bases unmatched: 14. The CDR3 length is 17 residues. CDR3 protein: CASSPPPRRTGPYEQYF. The CDR3 DNA follows: TGTGCCAGCAGCCCACCCCCTCGCCGGACAGGTCCCTACGAGCAGTACTTC.

The V call is TRBV6-5, the J call TRBJ1-4, with 8 bases fitting TRBD1. The V and J ends lost 4 bases and 4 bases, in that order; junction bases with no gene match: 8. Germline assignment: CDR1 MNHEY and CDR2 SVGAGI. The CDR3 has 16 amino acids. CDR3 residues: CASSFETGAYNEKLFF. The CDR3 nucleotides read TGTGCCAGCAGTTTCGAGACAGGGGCATATAATGAAAAACTGTTTTTT.

This clonotype was counted between two and nine times. The rearrangement links TRBV9 to TRBJ1-3; D possibly corresponds to TRBD1 (5 bases). The CDR3 sequence is 17 residues long. Germline loops: CDR1 SGDLS, CDR2 YYNGEE. Trimming shortened V by 0 bases and J by 0 bases, and 13 bases separated the two germline ends. Here the CDR3 reads CASSVGGHRSSGNTIYF. CDR3 DNA: TGTGCCAGCAGCGTAGGAGGACACCGTTCCTCTGGAAACACCATATATTTT.

V is TRBV7-9 and J is TRBJ2-5; D is unresolved. Trimming removed 0 bases from V and 4 bases from J, with 12 bases in between. Germline values: CDR1 SEHNR, CDR2 FQNEAQ (reference sequence). The CDR3 totals 15 residues. The CDR3 region has the DNA TGTGCCAGCAGCTTAGCTGAGTGGGGTAGAGAGACCCAGTACTTC. Residues: CASSLAEWGRETQYF.

In this sample, this clonotype turned up many times. This chain joins TRBV15 and TRBJ1-1; weak D call: TRBD1 (5 bases). CDR3 length equals 15 residues. Looked up from germline, CDR1 is LNHNV and CDR2 is YYDKDF (reference sequence). Trimming took off 3 bases at V and 0 bases at J, with 11 bases between the two ends. Here the CDR3 reads CATSRMDIMNTEAFF. The CDR3 nucleotides are TGTGCCACCAGCAGGATGGACATTATGAACACTGAAGCTTTCTTT.

This clonotype occurred many times. The chain joins TRBV20-1 to TRBJ1-1; 11 bases fit TRBD1. Trimming removed 7 bases from V and 6 bases from J; junction bases left unmatched: 10. The CDR3 runs 14 residues. The germline gives CDR1 DFQATT, CDR2 SNEGSKA (reference sequence). The CDR3 DNA reads TGCAGTGTTCTGGACAGGGGGCGGTTGGCTGAAGCTTTCTTT. The encoded protein is CSVLDRGRLAEAFF.

This clonotype was counted many times. The J gene is TRBJ2-5, the V gene TRBV9; the D gene is possibly TRBD2 (6 bases). The germline V gene has CDR1 SGDLS and CDR2 YYNGEE. The CDR3 has 13 residues. V shed 2 bases and J shed 4 bases, with 9 bases lying between them. The CDR3 sequence is CASSVGGGETQYF. CDR3 nucleotides: TGTGCCAGCAGCGTCGGGGGTGGAGAGACCCAGTACTTC.

This clonotype appeared many times. J is TRBJ1-2 and V is TRBV9, with 8 bases lining up with TRBD1. Germline lookup yields CDR1 SGDLS and CDR2 YYNGEE. The CDR3 runs to 16 residues. J gave up 4 bases and V 4 bases, and 12 bases lay outside the gene matches. The CDR3 coding sequence is TGTGCCAGCAGCCCATCGACAGGGGCCATTGGCTATGGCTACACCTTC. Residues: CASSPSTGAIGYGYTF.

At least ten counts were recorded for this clonotype. The chain uses TRBV12-5 and TRBJ1-1; D gene uncertain. This CDR3 has 16 amino acids. Trimming removed 0 bases from V and 0 bases from J, with 11 bases in between. CDR1 is LGHNT, CDR2 FRNRAP, per germline. CDR3 region: CASGLVPNSMNTEAFF. DNA of the CDR3: TGTGCTAGTGGTTTGGTACCAAACAGCATGAACACTGAAGCTTTCTTT.

This clonotype was seen ten or more times. This chain connects TRBV28 to TRBJ2-2, with 7 nucleotides matching TRBD1. V trimming: 4 bases; J trimming: 6 bases; junction bases outside the gene matches: 17. The V gene's germline CDR1 is MDHEN and CDR2 SYDVKM. This CDR3 is built from 18 residues. CDR3 sequence reads: CASSSTTGAPIRSGELFF. DNA of the CDR3: TGTGCCAGCAGTTCCACCACAGGGGCCCCTATTCGGTCCGGGGAGCTGTTTTTT.

This clonotype has just a few counts. This chain uses TRBV20-1 with TRBJ1-1; D is ambiguous. Germline V lookup: CDR1 DFQATT, CDR2 SNEGSKA (reference sequence). Trimming stripped 0 bases from V and 0 bases from J, with 8 bases between. The CDR3 covers 14 residues. The CDR3 DNA sequence: TGCAGTGCTAGAGATCAGAACATGAACACTGAAGCTTTCTTT. Translating gives CSARDQNMNTEAFF.

This clonotype was seen at least ten times. The genes are TRBV7-6 and TRBJ1-5; no definite D call. This CDR3 is 16 amino acids long. V was pared by 1 base and J by 1 base, with 11 bases between. The V gene's germline CDR1 is SGHVS and CDR2 FNYEAQ. As DNA, the CDR3 is TGTGCCAGCAGCTTAGAGACGGGCGGGAGCAATCAGCCCCAGCATTTT. The encoded protein is CASSLETGGSNQPQHF.

This clonotype was seen a few times. The J gene is TRBJ2-1, the V gene TRBV10-3, with D uncertain. Germline values: CDR1 ENHRY, CDR2 SYGVKD. The CDR3 has 13 residues. Trimming stripped 0 bases from V and 9 bases from J, with 9 bases between. In nucleotides, the CDR3 is TGTGCCATCAGTGAGTCTCAGACGGGTGAGCAGTTCTTC. Translated: CAISESQTGEQFF.

This clonotype turned up a few times. The rearrangement joins TRBV20-1 to TRBJ2-5, with 8 bases that match TRBD2. The J call could be wrong; TRBJ2-7 is a better fit for the DNA end. Germline V gene sequence: CDR1 DFQATT, CDR2 SNEGSKA (reference sequence). The CDR3 sequence is 12 residues long. The chain's CDR3 is CSAFAGGYEQYF. CDR3 nucleotides: TGCAGTGCTTTTGCGGGGGGCTACGAGCAGTACTTC.

This clonotype was recorded a few times. The chain is built from TRBV20-1 and TRBJ1-1, with D tentatively TRBD1 (5 bases). CDR3 length: 16 amino acids. The germline gives CDR1 DFQATT, CDR2 SNEGSKA (reference sequence). V shed 1 base and J shed 3 bases, with 18 bases lying between them. Here the CDR3 reads CSARGSGRVVDTEAFF. The CDR3 nucleotides read TGCAGTGCTAGAGGGTCAGGGCGAGTGGTTGACACTGAAGCTTTCTTT.

This clonotype turned up a few times. The DNA for the CDR3 is TGTGCCAGCAGCCTCAACTCGGGGGGGACTACCTACAATGAGCAGTTCTTC. This gives the protein CASSLNSGGTTYNEQFF. The rearrangement joins TRBV7-3 to TRBJ2-1, with 8 bases lining up with TRBD2. Germline values: CDR1 SGHTA, CDR2 FQGTGA. The V gene end was trimmed by 5 bases and the J gene end by 2 bases; junction bases not matched to a gene: 11. The CDR3 contains 17 residues.

The chain is built from TRBV5-5 and TRBJ2-4, with 8 positions matching TRBD1. CDR1 SGHKS and CDR2 YYEKEE come from the germline V gene (reference sequence). The CDR3 spans 15 residues. V was pared by 0 bases and J by 8 bases, with 7 bases of the junction left unmatched. In DNA form, the CDR3 reads TGTGCCAGCAGCTTGGCAGGCAGGGGGCAGGACATTCAGTACTTC. Its translation: CASSLAGRGQDIQYF.

Remarks on this clonotype: One base away lies a much larger clone, so this may be a sequencing read error. The rearrangement links TRBV12-3 or TRBV12-4 to TRBJ2-6; D may be TRBD1 (5 bases). CDR3 length: 16 amino acids. CDR3 sequence reads: CASSPLRVSRANVLTF. CDR3 DNA: TGTGCCAGCAGTCCTCTCAGGGTCTCTAGGGCCAACGTCCTGACTTTC.

The chain uses TRBV4-1 and TRBJ2-3; 8 bases map to TRBD1. Looked up from germline, CDR1 is MGHRA and CDR2 is YSYEKL. The CDR3 length is 17 residues. V gave up 2 bases and J gave up 6 bases; unmatched junction bases: 13. The CDR3 sequence is CASSQPGQGFFLDTQYF. CDR3 nucleotides: TGCGCCAGCAGCCAACCCGGACAGGGTTTTTTTCTGGATACGCAGTATTTT.

This clonotype was seen many times. V gene TRBV3-1 combines with J gene TRBJ2-5, with TRBD1 matching 9 bases. The germline CDR1 and CDR2 sequences are LGHDT and YNNKEL (reference sequence). V trimming: 4 bases; J trimming: 5 bases; junction bases outside the gene matches: 8. This CDR3 spans 15 amino acids. The CDR3 DNA reads as TGTGCCAGCAGCCTCGGGACAGGGTCAGGGGAGACCCAGTACTTC. Translation: CASSLGTGSGETQYF.

The rearrangement links TRBV7-9 to TRBJ2-7; TRBD2 might be the D (5 bases). V was trimmed by 1 base and J by 3 bases, leaving 7 bases between them. Looked up from germline, CDR1 is SEHNR and CDR2 is FQNEAQ (reference sequence). There are 13 residues in the CDR3. CDR3 loop: CASSLGTFYEQYF. The DNA of the CDR3 is TGTGCCAGCAGCTTAGGGACTTTCTACGAGCAGTACTTC.

The chain uses TRBV4-1 and TRBJ2-5; the D gene is possibly TRBD1 (6 bases). V was clipped by 0 bases and J by 1 base, with 9 bases between them. The length of the CDR3 is 15 residues. Germline CDR1 reads MGHRA; CDR2 reads YSYEKL. CDR3 nucleotide sequence: TGCGCCAGCAGCCAAGAGCAACAGGGCCAAGAGACCCAGTACTTC. Translating gives CASSQEQQGQETQYF.

This clonotype appeared many times. The V call is TRBV3-1, the J call TRBJ2-3, with D unclear. Trimming took 1 base from V and 6 from J, leaving 5 bases between them. Germline V gene lookup returns CDR1 LGHDT and CDR2 YNNKEL (reference sequence). The CDR3 is made up of 12 amino acids. The CDR3: CASSQVRDTQYF. CDR3 nucleotides: TGTGCCAGCAGCCAAGTGAGGGATACGCAGTATTTT.

V gene TRBV20-1 combines with J gene TRBJ2-3; TRBD2 aligns across 8 bases. Losses at the gene ends were 4 bases for V and 1 base for J; bases not matched to a gene: 7. The CDR3 spans 15 residues. Germline V gives CDR1 DFQATT, CDR2 SNEGSKA (reference sequence). Here the CDR3 reads CSAIGQRGRTDTQYF. The DNA for the CDR3 is TGCAGTGCTATAGGGCAGCGGGGGCGCACAGATACGCAGTATTTT.